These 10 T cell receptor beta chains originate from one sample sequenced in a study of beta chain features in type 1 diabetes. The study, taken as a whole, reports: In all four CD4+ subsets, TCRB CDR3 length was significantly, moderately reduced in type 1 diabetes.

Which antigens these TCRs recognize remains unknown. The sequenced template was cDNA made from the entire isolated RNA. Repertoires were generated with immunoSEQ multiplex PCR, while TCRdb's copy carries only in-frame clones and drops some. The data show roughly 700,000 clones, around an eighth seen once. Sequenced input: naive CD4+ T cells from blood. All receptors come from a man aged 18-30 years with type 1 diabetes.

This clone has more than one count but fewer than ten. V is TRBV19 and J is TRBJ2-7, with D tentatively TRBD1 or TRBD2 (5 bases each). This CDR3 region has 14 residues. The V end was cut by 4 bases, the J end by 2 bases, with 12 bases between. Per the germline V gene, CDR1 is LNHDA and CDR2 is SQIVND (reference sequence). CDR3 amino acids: CASSTGRHPYEQYF. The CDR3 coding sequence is TGTGCCAGTAGTACGGGACGGCACCCCTACGAGCAGTACTTC.

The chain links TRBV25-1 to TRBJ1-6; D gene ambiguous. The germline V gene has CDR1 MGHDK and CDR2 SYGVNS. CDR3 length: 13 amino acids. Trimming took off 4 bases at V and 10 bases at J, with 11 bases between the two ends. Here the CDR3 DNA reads TGTGCCAGCAGTGCCATTGGAAACTCACCCCTCCACTTT. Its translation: CASSAIGNSPLHF.

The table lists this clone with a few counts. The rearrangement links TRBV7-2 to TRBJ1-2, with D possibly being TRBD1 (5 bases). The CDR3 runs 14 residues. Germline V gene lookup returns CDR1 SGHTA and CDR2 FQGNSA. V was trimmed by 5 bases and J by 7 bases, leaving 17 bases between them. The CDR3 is CASSIDAGVLGYTF. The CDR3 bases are TGTGCCAGCAGCATAGACGCGGGGGTACTTGGCTACACCTTC.

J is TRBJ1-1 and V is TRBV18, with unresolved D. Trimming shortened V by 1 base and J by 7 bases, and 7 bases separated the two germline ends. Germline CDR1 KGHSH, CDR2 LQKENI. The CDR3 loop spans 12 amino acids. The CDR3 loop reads CASSPRHYEAFF. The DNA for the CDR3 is TGTGCCAGCTCACCACGACACTATGAAGCTTTCTTT.

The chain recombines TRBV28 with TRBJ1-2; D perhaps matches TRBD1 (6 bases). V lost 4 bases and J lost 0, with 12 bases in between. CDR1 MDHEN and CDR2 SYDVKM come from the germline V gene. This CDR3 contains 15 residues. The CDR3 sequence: CASSSAGASNYGYTF. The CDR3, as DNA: TGTGCCAGCAGTTCCGCAGGGGCCTCTAACTATGGCTACACCTTC.

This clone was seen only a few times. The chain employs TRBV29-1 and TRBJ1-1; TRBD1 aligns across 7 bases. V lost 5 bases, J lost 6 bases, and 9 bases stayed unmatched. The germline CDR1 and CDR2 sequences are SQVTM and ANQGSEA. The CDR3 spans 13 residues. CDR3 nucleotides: TGCAGCGTTACGGGACAGAGGTTATCTGAAGCTTTCTTT. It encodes CSVTGQRLSEAFF.

The CDR3 DNA sequence: TGCGCCAGCAGCCAAGAATTGTCGGACAGATATCAGCCCCAGCATTTT. This sequence encodes CASSQELSDRYQPQHF. The V call is TRBV4-1, the J call TRBJ1-5; D might be TRBD1 (6 bases). This CDR3 has 16 residues. Germline values: CDR1 MGHRA, CDR2 YSYEKL. Between the trimmed V and J ends, which lost 0 bases and 5 bases, there was a span of 14 bases.

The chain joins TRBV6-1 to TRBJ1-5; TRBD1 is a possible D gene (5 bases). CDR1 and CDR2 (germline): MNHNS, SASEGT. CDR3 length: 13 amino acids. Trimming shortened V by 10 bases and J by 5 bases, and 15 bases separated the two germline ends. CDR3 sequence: CAIVGLLDQPQHF. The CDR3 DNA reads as TGTGCCATCGTGGGACTGCTAGATCAGCCCCAGCATTTT.

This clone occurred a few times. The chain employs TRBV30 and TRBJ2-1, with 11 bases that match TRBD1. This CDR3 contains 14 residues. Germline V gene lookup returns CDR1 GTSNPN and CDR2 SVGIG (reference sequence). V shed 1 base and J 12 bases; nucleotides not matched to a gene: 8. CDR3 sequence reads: CAWSGDRGTLGQFF. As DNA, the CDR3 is TGTGCCTGGAGTGGGGACAGGGGGACCCTTGGGCAGTTCTTC.

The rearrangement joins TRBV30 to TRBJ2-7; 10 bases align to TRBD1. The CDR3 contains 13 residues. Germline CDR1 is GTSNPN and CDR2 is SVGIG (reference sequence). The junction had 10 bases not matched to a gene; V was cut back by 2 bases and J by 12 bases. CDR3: CAWSPGQGPLWYF. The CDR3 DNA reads TGTGCCTGGAGTCCGGGACAGGGGCCGCTATGGTACTTC. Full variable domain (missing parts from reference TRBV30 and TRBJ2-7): SQTIHQWPATLVQPVGSPLSLECTVEGTSNPNLYWYRQAAGRGLQLLFYSVGIGQISSEVPQNLSASRPQDRQFILSSKKLLLSDSGFYLCAWSPGQGPLWYFGPGTRLTVT.